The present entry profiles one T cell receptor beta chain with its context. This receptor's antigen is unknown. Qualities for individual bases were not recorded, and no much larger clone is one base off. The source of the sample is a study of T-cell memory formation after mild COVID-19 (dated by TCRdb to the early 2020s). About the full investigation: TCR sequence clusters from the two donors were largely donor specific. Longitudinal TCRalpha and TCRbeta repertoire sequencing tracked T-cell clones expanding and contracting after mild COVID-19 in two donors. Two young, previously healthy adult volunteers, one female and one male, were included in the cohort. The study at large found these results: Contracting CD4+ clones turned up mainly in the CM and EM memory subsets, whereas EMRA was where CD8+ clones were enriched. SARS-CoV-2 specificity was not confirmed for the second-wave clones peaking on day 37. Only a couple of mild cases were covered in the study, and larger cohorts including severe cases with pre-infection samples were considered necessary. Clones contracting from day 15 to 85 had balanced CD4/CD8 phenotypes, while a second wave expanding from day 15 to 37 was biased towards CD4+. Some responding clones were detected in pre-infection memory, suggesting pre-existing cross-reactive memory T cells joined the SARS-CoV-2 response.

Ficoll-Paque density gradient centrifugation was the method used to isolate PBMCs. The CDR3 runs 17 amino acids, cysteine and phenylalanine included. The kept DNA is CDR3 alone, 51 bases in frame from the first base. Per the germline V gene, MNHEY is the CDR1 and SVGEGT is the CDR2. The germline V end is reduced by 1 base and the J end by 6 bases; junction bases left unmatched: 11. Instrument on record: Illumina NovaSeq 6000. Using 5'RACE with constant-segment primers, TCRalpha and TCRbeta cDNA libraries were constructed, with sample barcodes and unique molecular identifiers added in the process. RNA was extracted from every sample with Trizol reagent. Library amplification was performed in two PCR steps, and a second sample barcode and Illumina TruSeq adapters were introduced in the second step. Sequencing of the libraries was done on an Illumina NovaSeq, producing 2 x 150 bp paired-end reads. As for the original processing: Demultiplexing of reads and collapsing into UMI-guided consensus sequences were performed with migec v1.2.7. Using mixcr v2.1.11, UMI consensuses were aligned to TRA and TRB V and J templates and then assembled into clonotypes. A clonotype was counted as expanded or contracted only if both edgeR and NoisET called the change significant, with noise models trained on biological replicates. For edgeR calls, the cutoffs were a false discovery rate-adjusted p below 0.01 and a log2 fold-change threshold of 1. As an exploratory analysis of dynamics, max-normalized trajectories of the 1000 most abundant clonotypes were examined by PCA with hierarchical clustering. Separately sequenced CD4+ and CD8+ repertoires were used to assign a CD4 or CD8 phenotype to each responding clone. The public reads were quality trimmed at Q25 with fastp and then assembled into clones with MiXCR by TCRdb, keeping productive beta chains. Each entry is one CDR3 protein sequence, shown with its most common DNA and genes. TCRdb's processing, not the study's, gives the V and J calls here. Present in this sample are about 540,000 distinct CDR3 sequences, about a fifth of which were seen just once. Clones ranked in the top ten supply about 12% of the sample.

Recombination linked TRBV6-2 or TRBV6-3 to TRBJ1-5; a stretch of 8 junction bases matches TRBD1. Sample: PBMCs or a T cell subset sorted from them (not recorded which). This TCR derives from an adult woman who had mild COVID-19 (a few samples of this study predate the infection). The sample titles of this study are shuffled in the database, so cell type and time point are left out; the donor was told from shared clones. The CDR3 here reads CASSYWTGQVFGQPQHF. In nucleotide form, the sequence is TGTGCCAGCAGTTACTGGACGGGACAGGTTTTCGGTCAGCCCCAGCATTTT.